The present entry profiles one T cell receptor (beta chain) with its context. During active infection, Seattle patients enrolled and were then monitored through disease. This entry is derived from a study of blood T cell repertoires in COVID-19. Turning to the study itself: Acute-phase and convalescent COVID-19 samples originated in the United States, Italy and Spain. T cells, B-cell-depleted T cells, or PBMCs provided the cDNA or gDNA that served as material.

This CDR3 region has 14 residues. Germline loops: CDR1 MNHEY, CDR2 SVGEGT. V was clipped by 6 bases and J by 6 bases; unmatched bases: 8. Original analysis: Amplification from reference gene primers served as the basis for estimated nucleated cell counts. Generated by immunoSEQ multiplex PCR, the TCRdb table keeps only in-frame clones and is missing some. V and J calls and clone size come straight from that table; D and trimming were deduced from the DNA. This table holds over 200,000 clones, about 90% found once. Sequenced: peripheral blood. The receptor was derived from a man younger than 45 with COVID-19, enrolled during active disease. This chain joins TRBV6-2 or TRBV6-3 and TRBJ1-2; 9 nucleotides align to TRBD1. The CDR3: CASSSKTGGDGYTF. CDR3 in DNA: TGTGCCAGCAGCTCAAAGACAGGGGGTGATGGCTACACCTTC.